Listed below are T cell receptor beta chains from one sample, sequenced in a study of CD8 T cells in Susac syndrome. In TCRdb, the immunoSEQ multiplex PCR reads were re-called with MiXCR into one record per CDR3 protein. The table includes 130,000 or so distinct CDR3 sequences, approximately 89% detected once. The source material was CD8+ T cells from PBMCs. These receptors were collected from a human donor with multiple sclerosis. Each CDR3 is given with its conserved first and last residue. D genes are given only for firm matches. Not every row has a clone size; where given, it reads once, few, many or a size class.

clone_size: .
j_call: TRBJ1-2
v_call: TRBV6-2/TRBV6-3
d_call: TRBD1
cdr3_nt: TGTGCCAGCAGTTACGACAGGGATTATGGCTACACCTTC
cdr3_aa: CASSYDRDYGYTF

clone_size: .
j_call: TRBJ1-4
v_call: TRBV2
d_call: .
cdr3_nt: TGTGCCAGCAGTGCCCAAGGACAGACAGGTGAAAAACTGTTTTTT
cdr3_aa: CASSAQGQTGEKLFF

clone_size: .
j_call: TRBJ2-1
v_call: TRBV12-3/TRBV12-4
d_call: TRBD2
cdr3_nt: TGTGCCAGCAGCCCTGGACTAGCGGGAGATATGTTCTTC
cdr3_aa: CASSPGLAGDMFF

clone_size: .
j_call: TRBJ2-2
v_call: TRBV6-1
d_call: .
cdr3_nt: TGTGCCAGCAGTCCTTCTTCCCTCGCGATCGGGCGAGAAACCGGGGAGCTGTTTTTT
cdr3_aa: CASSPSSLAIGRETGELFF

clone_size: .
j_call: TRBJ1-2
v_call: TRBV19
d_call: TRBD1
cdr3_nt: TGTGCCAGTAGTATCGACAGGGAGGCTAACTATGGCTACACCTTC
cdr3_aa: CASSIDREANYGYTF

clone_size: .
j_call: TRBJ2-7
v_call: TRBV27
d_call: .
cdr3_nt: TGTGCCAGCAGTCCCGGACATACCTACGAGCAGTACTTC
cdr3_aa: CASSPGHTYEQYF

clone_size: .
j_call: TRBJ1-1
v_call: TRBV4-1
d_call: .
cdr3_nt: TGCGCCAGCAGCCAAGATGTGGGAAACCCGGATGGGAACACTGAAGCTTTCTTT
cdr3_aa: CASSQDVGNPDGNTEAFF

clone_size: few
j_call: TRBJ2-6
v_call: TRBV27
d_call: .
cdr3_nt: TGTGCCAGCTCCTTGTCTGGGGCCAACGTCCTGACTTTC
cdr3_aa: CASSLSGANVLTF

clone_size: .
j_call: TRBJ2-4
v_call: TRBV7-9
d_call: .
cdr3_nt: TGTGCCAGCAGCTCAACCAGGGTCCTAGCCAAAAACATTCAGTACTTC
cdr3_aa: CASSSTRVLAKNIQYF

clone_size: few
j_call: TRBJ1-1
v_call: TRBV27
d_call: .
cdr3_nt: TGTGCCAGCAGTTTCGGATCAATGAACACTGAAGCTTTCTTT
cdr3_aa: CASSFGSMNTEAFF

clone_size: .
j_call: TRBJ2-7
v_call: TRBV2
d_call: .
cdr3_nt: TGTGCCAGCAGTGAAACAATACAGGGTTCTGAGGATCCCTCCTACGAGCAGTACTTC
cdr3_aa: CASSETIQGSEDPSYEQYF

clone_size: .
j_call: TRBJ1-1
v_call: TRBV4-1
d_call: .
cdr3_nt: TGCGCCAGCAGCCAAGACACACGGTGGTCCAACACTGAAGCTTTCTTT
cdr3_aa: CASSQDTRWSNTEAFF

clone_size: .
j_call: TRBJ2-1
v_call: TRBV6-2/TRBV6-3
d_call: .
cdr3_nt: TGTGCCAGCAGTTACGAGGTCCTCTACAATGAGCAGTTCTTC
cdr3_aa: CASSYEVLYNEQFF

clone_size: few
j_call: TRBJ2-2
v_call: TRBV9
d_call: .
cdr3_nt: TGTGCCAGCAGCGTTGTCGATGCCGGGGAGCTGTTTTTT
cdr3_aa: CASSVVDAGELFF

clone_size: .
j_call: TRBJ1-2
v_call: TRBV29-1
d_call: .
cdr3_nt: TGCAGCGTTGACAGTGGGTATGGCTACACCTTC
cdr3_aa: CSVDSGYGYTF

clone_size: .
j_call: TRBJ2-7
v_call: TRBV20-1
d_call: .
cdr3_nt: TGCAGTGCTAGAGTCGGGGAGTTCTACGAGCAGTACTTC
cdr3_aa: CSARVGEFYEQYF

clone_size: once
j_call: TRBJ2-1
v_call: TRBV13
d_call: TRBD1
cdr3_nt: TGTGCCAGCAGCCCCCGGACAGGAAACAATGAGCAGTTCTTC
cdr3_aa: CASSPRTGNNEQFF

clone_size: .
j_call: TRBJ2-3
v_call: TRBV5-6
d_call: TRBD2
cdr3_nt: TGTGCCAGCAGCTTCGGGCTAGCGGGAGTAAGAGATACGCAGTATTTT
cdr3_aa: CASSFGLAGVRDTQYF

clone_size: .
j_call: TRBJ2-7
v_call: TRBV11-2
d_call: .
cdr3_nt: TGTGCCAGCAGCTGGATTTTAGGAAACGAGCAGTACTTC
cdr3_aa: CASSWILGNEQYF

clone_size: .
j_call: TRBJ2-2
v_call: TRBV4-3
d_call: .
cdr3_nt: TGCGCCAGCAGCCAAGTCATAGGGATCTCCGGGGAGCTGTTTTTT
cdr3_aa: CASSQVIGISGELFF